This record covers a single T cell receptor (beta chain). The antigen it binds to is not known. One base away there is no much larger clone; base qualities are not given. The reads were generated on an Illumina HiSeq 2500. TCR beta libraries were prepared by quantitative 5'-RACE with molecular barcodes. The source study handled its data this way. A new computational method, built on a probabilistic model of VDJ rearrangement, was used to identify disease-linked TCR variants. The raw public data were reprocessed by TCRdb itself: fastp quality trimming at Q25, MiXCR clonotype calling, in-frame beta chains only. Records with the same CDR3 protein are collapsed into one entry carrying the most frequent genes and DNA. These V and J calls originate from TCRdb's pipeline instead of the authors' own analysis. This sample gives under 450,000 distinct CDR3 sequences in total; 20% to 25% of them show up just once. In total, the top ten clones hold around 13% of the sample.

The sample comes from a study of CD8 T cells in ankylosing spondylitis (TCRdb year 2017). As for the study more broadly: To find TCR variants linked to disease, the study profiled T cell receptor beta repertoires in ankylosing spondylitis patients and healthy donors. Peripheral blood was sampled, and synovial fluid was also collected from ankylosing spondylitis patients. The full study cohort comprised around 23 ankylosing spondylitis patients and approximately 100 healthy donors.

V and J lose 2 bases and 10 bases, and a span of 12 bases separates them. The cysteine opens and the phenylalanine closes a CDR3 of 13 amino acids. The only DNA kept is the CDR3, 39 bases in frame from the first base. As encoded in the germline V gene, CDR1 is MGHRA while CDR2 is YSYEKL. The research as a whole found: The disease-linked clones were reported to be significantly enriched in matched synovial fluid samples from ankylosing spondylitis patients. Some TCR beta motif variants had previously been reported in synovial fluid and blood of reactive arthritis patients, which suggested common disease-initiation mechanisms. Blood from ankylosing spondylitis patients appeared to be characterized by a TCR beta motif composed of about eight highly homologous amino acid variants. In peripheral blood, the disease-linked clones were found at relatively low frequencies and had a CD8+ phenotype.

The sequence came from a male donor with ankylosing spondylitis or in good health (not recorded which). The chain couples TRBV4-1 to TRBJ2-1; no D segment can be confidently identified. The specimen was blood, either unsorted or a sorted T cell fraction (not recorded which). At the DNA level, the sequence is TGCGCCAGCAGCCAACCTCCCGCCCAGGAGCAGTTCTTC. This encodes CASSQPPAQEQFF.